A selection of T cell receptor beta chains follows, all from one sample in a study of OX40 agonist ivuxolimab in advanced cancers. Produced via immunoSEQ multiplex PCR; TCRdb's table is partial and in-frame only. Of about 52,000 clones listed, roughly nine tenths are singletons. Sequencing was performed on CD4+ or CD8+ T cells sorted from blood, taken in a trial of the OX40 agonist ivuxolimab. Receptors originate from an adult with an advanced solid tumor such as melanoma, head and neck, liver or kidney cancer. Both conserved end residues are part of each CDR3. Fields, in order: clone size, D gene, V gene, J gene, CDR3 length, CDR3 protein, CDR3 DNA. The D gene is left open where the match is weak. Clone size is shown for a subset of rows, as once, few, many or a class of expanded clone.

clone_size: .; d_call: .; v_call: TRBV7-2; j_call: TRBJ1-1; cdr3_length: 13; cdr3_aa: CASRPQPNTEAFF; cdr3_nt: TGTGCCAGCAGACCTCAGCCGAACACTGAAGCTTTCTTT
clone_size: .; d_call: TRBD2; v_call: TRBV6-5; j_call: TRBJ2-1; cdr3_length: 15; cdr3_aa: CASSILAGGSNEQFF; cdr3_nt: TGTGCCAGCAGCATTCTAGCGGGGGGATCCAATGAGCAGTTCTTC
clone_size: once; d_call: TRBD1; v_call: TRBV10-3; j_call: TRBJ1-1; cdr3_length: 15; cdr3_aa: CAISDLGDRETEAFF; cdr3_nt: TGTGCCATCAGTGACCTTGGGGACAGGGAAACTGAAGCTTTCTTT
clone_size: .; d_call: TRBD2; v_call: TRBV6-5; j_call: TRBJ2-7; cdr3_length: 15; cdr3_aa: CASSPGSGGLSEQYF; cdr3_nt: TGTGCCAGCAGTCCCGGTAGCGGGGGACTTTCAGAGCAGTACTTC
clone_size: few; d_call: .; v_call: TRBV6-5; j_call: TRBJ2-7; cdr3_length: 16; cdr3_aa: CASSLVLGRDPYEQYF; cdr3_nt: TGTGCCAGCAGTTTAGTGCTAGGTAGGGACCCCTACGAGCAGTACTTC
clone_size: .; d_call: .; v_call: TRBV19; j_call: TRBJ1-1; cdr3_length: 16; cdr3_aa: CASSIDFASLRAEAFF; cdr3_nt: TGTGCCAGTAGTATAGACTTCGCCTCTCTTCGAGCTGAAGCTTTCTTT
clone_size: .; d_call: .; v_call: TRBV9; j_call: TRBJ1-6; cdr3_length: 17; cdr3_aa: CASSGGWGRSANSPLHF; cdr3_nt: TGTGCCAGCAGCGGGGGTTGGGGACGGAGTGCTAATTCACCCCTCCACTTT
clone_size: .; d_call: .; v_call: TRBV6-1; j_call: TRBJ2-7; cdr3_length: 14; cdr3_aa: CASSSGQILYEQYF; cdr3_nt: TGTGCCAGCAGCTCCGGACAGATCCTCTACGAGCAGTACTTC
clone_size: .; d_call: .; v_call: TRBV2; j_call: TRBJ1-1; cdr3_length: 13; cdr3_aa: CASSEDSGPEAFF; cdr3_nt: TGTGCCAGCAGTGAAGATTCGGGGCCTGAAGCTTTCTTT
clone_size: .; d_call: .; v_call: TRBV4-3; j_call: TRBJ2-2; cdr3_length: 15; cdr3_aa: CASRPSRRGTGELFF; cdr3_nt: TGCGCCAGCAGGCCCAGCCGTAGGGGCACCGGGGAGCTGTTTTTT
clone_size: .; d_call: .; v_call: TRBV7-9; j_call: TRBJ2-2; cdr3_length: 14; cdr3_aa: CASKGPSNTGELFF; cdr3_nt: TGTGCCAGCAAGGGACCCTCGAACACCGGGGAGCTGTTTTTT
clone_size: .; d_call: .; v_call: TRBV5-6; j_call: TRBJ2-7; cdr3_length: 14; cdr3_aa: CASSSSQDLYEQYF; cdr3_nt: TGTGCCAGCAGCTCGTCACAGGACCTCTACGAGCAGTACTTC
clone_size: .; d_call: .; v_call: TRBV2; j_call: TRBJ1-1; cdr3_length: 16; cdr3_aa: CARDLTGPQLNTEAFF; cdr3_nt: TGTGCCAGGGATCTGACAGGACCACAACTGAACACTGAAGCTTTCTTT
clone_size: .; d_call: TRBD1; v_call: TRBV19; j_call: TRBJ1-1; cdr3_length: 16; cdr3_aa: CASSIDAGQRNTEAFF; cdr3_nt: TGTGCCAGTAGTATAGACGCGGGACAGCGGAACACTGAAGCTTTCTTT